This TCR beta chain was retrieved from a study of Graves' ophthalmopathy and Graves' hyperthyroidism. Study summary: Peripheral blood (taken before any treatment) was collected at initial diagnosis. Study-wide results and limits: The 13-signature model separated ophthalmopathy from stable hyperthyroidism at roughly 88% sensitivity and roughly 80% specificity.

In the case of this clonotype: Antigen: not known.

The V gene's germline CDR1 is SGHRS and CDR2 YFSETQ. There are 16 residues in the CDR3. V lost 0 bases, J lost 2 bases, and 5 bases stayed unmatched. Researchers took RNA transcripts and amplified TCR beta CDR3 regions from them. The first round was an RT-PCR with HTBI primers, and the second round was a multiplex PCR. TCRdb reanalysed the multiplex PCR reads using MiXCR and keeps one entry per CDR3 protein. The table has some 360,000 distinct CDR3 sequences, approximately 18% seen once. The clonotype comes from an adult woman with stable Graves' hyperthyroidism. The rearrangement uses TRBV5-1 and TRBJ2-5; TRBD2 aligns across 9 bases. Sequencing was carried out using peripheral blood. Here the CDR3 reads CASSLVGTSRQETQYF. The CDR3 DNA reads as TGCGCCAGCAGCTTGGTGGGGACTAGCAGACAAGAGACCCAGTACTTC.